This is a list of T cell receptor beta chains from one sample in a study of blood T cell repertoires in COVID-19. Clones were sequenced by immunoSEQ multiplex PCR, and TCRdb holds only the in-frame ones, with some missing. The repertoire holds 130,000 or so clones, with 88% as singletons. The sample consisted of peripheral blood. The receptors come from a human donor with COVID-19, enrolled during active disease. The donor label of this sample is uncertain. The CDR3 runs from the conserved cysteine through the conserved F or W. D genes are given only for firm matches. Some rows mark clone size as missing; the rest say once, few, many or name a class of expanded clone.

- 14 - TRBJ2-5 TRBV27 TGTGCCAGCAGTTTATGGACAGCGCAAGAGACCCAGTACTTC CASSLWTAQETQYF
- 15 TRBD1 TRBJ2-2 TRBV27 TGTGCCAGCAGAAAGGGGGACAGGGGCGCCGGGGAGCTGTTTTTT CASRKGDRGAGELFF
- 17 TRBD1 TRBJ1-1 TRBV5-1 TGCGCCAGCAGCTTGTCCACGGACAGGGTAGAGATCACTGAAGCTTTCTTT CASSLSTDRVEITEAFF
- 15 TRBD1 TRBJ2-5 TRBV11-3 TGTGCCAGCAGCCCCCAGACAGGGGCCCAAGAGACCCAGTACTTC CASSPQTGAQETQYF
- 15 - TRBJ2-3 TRBV6-5 TGTGCCAGCAATCAGGGCCCCCCTAGCACAGATACGCAGTATTTT CASNQGPPSTDTQYF
once 15 TRBD1 TRBJ2-7 TRBV5-1 TGCGCCAGCAGCTTGGCCGGGACAGGGACCTACGAGCAGTACTTC CASSLAGTGTYEQYF
- 15 TRBD1 TRBJ1-2 TRBV29-1 TGCAGCGTTGAAGGTGGGACAGGGGGCCACTATGGCTACACCTTC CSVEGGTGGHYGYTF
- 11 - TRBJ1-2 TRBV12-3/TRBV12-4 TGTGCCAGCAGGCAGGGAGGCGGCTACACCTTC CASRQGGGYTF
- 15 - TRBJ1-2 TRBV9 TGTGCCAGCAGCCCCGAAATGGCGGGAAGGGATGGCTACACCTTC CASSPEMAGRDGYTF
- 14 - TRBJ2-2 TRBV5-4 TGTGCCACCAGGAAGGAGGGGCGCACCGGGGAGCTGTTTTTT CATRKEGRTGELFF
few 14 - TRBJ1-6 TRBV6-5 TGTGCCAGCAGCCTACAAGGGGGAGAATTCACCCTCCACTTT CASSLQGGEFTLHF
- 16 - TRBJ2-6 TRBV15 TGTGCCACCAGCAGAGGTCAGGGCTCTGGGGCCAACGTCCTGACTTTC CATSRGQGSGANVLTF
- 13 - TRBJ1-4 TRBV7-9 TGTGCCAGCAGGACGACAGGTGGCGAAAAACTGTTTTTT CASRTTGGEKLFF
- 14 - TRBJ1-3 TRBV7-2 TGTGCCAGCAGCTCGATCGGGGCTGGAAACACCATATATTTT CASSSIGAGNTIYF
few 15 TRBD1 TRBJ1-6 TRBV15 TGTGCCACCAGCAGAGGGGGGGCAGGGGGCCTAGCCCTCCACTTT CATSRGGAGGLALHF
once 14 - TRBJ1-2 TRBV4-1 TGCGCCAGCAGCCACCAGGGGCGCCGGTATGGCTACACCTTC CASSHQGRRYGYTF
- 12 - TRBJ1-1 TRBV2 TGTGCCAGCAGTCCGCAGGGTACTGAAGCTTTCTTT CASSPQGTEAFF
- 15 TRBD1 TRBJ1-2 TRBV6-1 TGTGCCAGCAGTGAAAACGGACAGGGTGGCTATGGCTACACCTTC CASSENGQGGYGYTF
few 15 - TRBJ1-1 TRBV3-1/TRBV3-2 TGTGCCAGCAGCCAAGAACCTCGACAGACCTATGAAGCTTTCTTT CASSQEPRQTYEAFF
- 16 TRBD1 TRBJ1-2 TRBV10-3 TGTGCCATCACCTCCGAGGCGGGACAGGCTAACTATGGCTACACCTTC CAITSEAGQANYGYTF
- 13 TRBD1 TRBJ1-4 TRBV30 TGTGCCTGGAGCACAGGGGGCCGGGAAAAACTGTTTTTT CAWSTGGREKLFF
- 16 - TRBJ2-1 TRBV7-3 TGTGCCAGCAGCTTGGGTATGTTGGACAGTCGCAATGAGCAGTTCTTC CASSLGMLDSRNEQFF
once 12 - TRBJ1-4 TRBV2 TGTGCCAGCAGGGCCGGAGGGGAAAAACTGTTTTTT CASRAGGEKLFF
- 15 - TRBJ1-5 TRBV11-2 TGTGCCAGCAGCTTAGATTACAGTAGCAATCAGCCCCAGCATTTT CASSLDYSSNQPQHF
- 17 - TRBJ1-3 TRBV18 TGTGCCAGCTCACCAAACGCCCTGACAGTGTCCGGAAACACCATATATTTT CASSPNALTVSGNTIYF
- 17 - TRBJ1-1 TRBV28 TGTGCCAGCAGTTTATATGGGCAGGCCCGGCGGAACACTGAAGCTTTCTTT CASSLYGQARRNTEAFF